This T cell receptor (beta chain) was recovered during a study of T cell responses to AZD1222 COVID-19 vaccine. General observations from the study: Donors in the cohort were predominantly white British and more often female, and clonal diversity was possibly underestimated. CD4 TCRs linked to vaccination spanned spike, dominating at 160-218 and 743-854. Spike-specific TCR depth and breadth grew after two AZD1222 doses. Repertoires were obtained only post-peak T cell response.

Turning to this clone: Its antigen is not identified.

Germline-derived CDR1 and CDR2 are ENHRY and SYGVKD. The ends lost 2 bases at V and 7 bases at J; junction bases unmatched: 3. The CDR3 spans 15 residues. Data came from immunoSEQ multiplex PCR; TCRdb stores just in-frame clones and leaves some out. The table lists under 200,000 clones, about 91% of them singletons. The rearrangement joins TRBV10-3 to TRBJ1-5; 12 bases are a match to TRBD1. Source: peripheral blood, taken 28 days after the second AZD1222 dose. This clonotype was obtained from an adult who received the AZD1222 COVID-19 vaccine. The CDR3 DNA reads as TGTGCCATCAGTGAGGGGACAGGGGGCCAGCAGCCCCAGCATTTT. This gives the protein CAISEGTGGQQPQHF.